This TCR beta chain was retrieved from a study of beta chain features in type 1 diabetes. Study observations and caveats: At VDJ recombination sites, type 1 diabetes patients had fewer insertions and more deleted nucleotides. Cells with high TCR expression could be over-represented when cDNA is sequenced. Healthy donors had naive, central memory and Treg TCRB repertoires that appeared less similar than those seen among patients.

Of note for this clone: Its matching antigen is unknown.

The germline CDR1 and CDR2 sequences are SGHAT and FQNNGV. V gave up 3 bases and J gave up 5 bases, with 19 bases separating them. CDR3 length: 16 residues. cDNA synthesis used the whole RNA isolate, giving expressed TCRB sequences. TCRdb's copy holds only in-frame clones and misses some; the assay was immunoSEQ multiplex PCR. The sample contains under 900,000 clones, roughly 15% of which appear only once. The clonotype was recovered from a woman between 18 and 29 years old in good health. The chain joins TRBV11-2 to TRBJ1-2, with D maybe TRBD1 (5 bases). Material for sequencing was naive CD4+ T cells from blood. The CDR3 spells CASSFLGTAWTYGYTF. CDR3 sequence (DNA): TGTGCCAGCAGCTTCTTGGGAACAGCCTGGACATATGGCTACACCTTC.